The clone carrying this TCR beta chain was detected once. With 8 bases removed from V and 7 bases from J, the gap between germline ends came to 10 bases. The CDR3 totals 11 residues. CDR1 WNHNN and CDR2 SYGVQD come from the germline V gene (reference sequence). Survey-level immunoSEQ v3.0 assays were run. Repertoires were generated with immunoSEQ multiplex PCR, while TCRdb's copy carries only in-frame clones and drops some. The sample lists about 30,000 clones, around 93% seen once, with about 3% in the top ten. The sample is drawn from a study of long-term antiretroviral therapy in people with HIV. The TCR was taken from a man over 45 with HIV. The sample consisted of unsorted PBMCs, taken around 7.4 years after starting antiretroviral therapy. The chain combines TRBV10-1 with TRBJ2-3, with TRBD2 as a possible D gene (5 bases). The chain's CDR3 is CASGGPNTQYF. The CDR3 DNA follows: TGCGCCAGCGGCGGGCCGAATACGCAGTATTTT.